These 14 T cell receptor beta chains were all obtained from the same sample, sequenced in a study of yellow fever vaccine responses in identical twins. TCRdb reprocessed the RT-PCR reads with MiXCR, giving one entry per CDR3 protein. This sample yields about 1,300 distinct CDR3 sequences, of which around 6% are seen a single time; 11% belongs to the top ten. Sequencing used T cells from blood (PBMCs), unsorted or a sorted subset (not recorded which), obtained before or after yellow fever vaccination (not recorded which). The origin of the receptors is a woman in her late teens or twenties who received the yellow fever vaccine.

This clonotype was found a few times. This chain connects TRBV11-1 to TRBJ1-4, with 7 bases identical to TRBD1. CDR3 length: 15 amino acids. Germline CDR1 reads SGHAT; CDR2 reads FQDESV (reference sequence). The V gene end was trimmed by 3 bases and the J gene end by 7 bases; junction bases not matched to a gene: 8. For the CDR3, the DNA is TGTGCCAGCAGCTTGTCCGGGACAGCCGTTGAAAAACTGTTTTTT. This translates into CASSLSGTAVEKLFF.

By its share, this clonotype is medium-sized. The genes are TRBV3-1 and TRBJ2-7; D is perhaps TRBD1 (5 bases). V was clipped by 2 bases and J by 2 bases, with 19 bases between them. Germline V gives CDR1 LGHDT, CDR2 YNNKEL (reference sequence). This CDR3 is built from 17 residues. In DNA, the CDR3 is TGTGCCAGCAGCCAACCCCAGACCGACAGACTTACCTACGAGCAGTACTTC. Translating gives CASSQPQTDRLTYEQYF.

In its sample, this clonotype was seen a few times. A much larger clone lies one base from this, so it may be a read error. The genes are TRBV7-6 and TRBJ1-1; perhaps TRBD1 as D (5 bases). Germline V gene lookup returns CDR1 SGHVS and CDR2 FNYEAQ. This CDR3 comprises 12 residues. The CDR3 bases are TGTGCCTGCAGCTTAGCGGGGGATGAAGCTTTCTTT. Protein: CACSLAGDEAFF.

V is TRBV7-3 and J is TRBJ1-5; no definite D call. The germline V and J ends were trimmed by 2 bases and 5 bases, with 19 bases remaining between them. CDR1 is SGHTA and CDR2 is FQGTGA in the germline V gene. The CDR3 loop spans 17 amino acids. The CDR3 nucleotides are TGTGCCAGCAGCTTATTTCTCACAGTTACAGTAGATCAGCCCCAGCATTTT. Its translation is CASSLFLTVTVDQPQHF.

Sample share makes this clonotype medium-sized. CDR3 DNA sequence: TGTGCCAGCAGTGAAGGGACACTAGCTTATGGCTACACCTTC. This codes for CASSEGTLAYGYTF. The chain uses TRBV2 and TRBJ1-2; D possibly corresponds to TRBD1 (5 bases). In germline, CDR1 is SNHLY, CDR2 FYNNEI. This CDR3 comprises 14 residues. V was pared by 1 base and J by 5 bases, with 11 bases between.

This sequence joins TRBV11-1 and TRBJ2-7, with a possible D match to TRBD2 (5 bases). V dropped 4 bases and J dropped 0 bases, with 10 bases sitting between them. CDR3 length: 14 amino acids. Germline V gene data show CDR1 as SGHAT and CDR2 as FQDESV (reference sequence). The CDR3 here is CASSSSTSSYEQYF. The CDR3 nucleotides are TGTGCCAGCAGCTCTAGCACGAGCTCCTACGAGCAGTACTTC.

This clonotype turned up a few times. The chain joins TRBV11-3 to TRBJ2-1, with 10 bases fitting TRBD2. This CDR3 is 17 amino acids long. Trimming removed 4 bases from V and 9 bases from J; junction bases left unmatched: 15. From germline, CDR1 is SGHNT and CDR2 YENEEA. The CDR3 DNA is TGTGCCAGCAGCTCCCGTAGCACTAGCGGGGAAGGGCTTGAGCAGTTCTTC. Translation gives CASSSRSTSGEGLEQFF.

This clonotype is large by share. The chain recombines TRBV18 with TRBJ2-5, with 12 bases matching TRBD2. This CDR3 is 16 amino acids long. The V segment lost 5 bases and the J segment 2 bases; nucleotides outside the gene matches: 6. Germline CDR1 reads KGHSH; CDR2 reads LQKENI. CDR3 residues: CASSAGTSGPQETQYF. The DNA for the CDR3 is TGTGCCAGCTCAGCCGGGACTAGCGGGCCGCAAGAGACCCAGTACTTC.

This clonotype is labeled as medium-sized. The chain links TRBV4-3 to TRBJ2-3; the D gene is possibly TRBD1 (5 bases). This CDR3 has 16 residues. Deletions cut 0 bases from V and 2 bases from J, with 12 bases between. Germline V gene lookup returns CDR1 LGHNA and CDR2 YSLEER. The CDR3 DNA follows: TGCGCCAGCAGCCAAGATGCCCCAGGGATCACAGATACGCAGTATTTT. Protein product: CASSQDAPGITDTQYF.

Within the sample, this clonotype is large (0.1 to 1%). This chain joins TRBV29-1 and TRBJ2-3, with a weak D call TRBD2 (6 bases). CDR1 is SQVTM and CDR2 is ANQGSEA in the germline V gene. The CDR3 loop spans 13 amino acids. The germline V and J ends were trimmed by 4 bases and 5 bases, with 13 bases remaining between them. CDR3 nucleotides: TGCAGCGTTGTGACAAGGGGAGGAGATACGCAGTATTTT. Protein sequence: CSVVTRGGDTQYF.

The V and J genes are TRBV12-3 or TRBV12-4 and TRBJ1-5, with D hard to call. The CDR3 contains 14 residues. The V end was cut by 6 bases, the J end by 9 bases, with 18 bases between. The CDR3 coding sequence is TGTGCCAGCAGCGCCGGAGGGCCGAAGTGGCCCCAGCATTTT. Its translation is CASSAGGPKWPQHF.

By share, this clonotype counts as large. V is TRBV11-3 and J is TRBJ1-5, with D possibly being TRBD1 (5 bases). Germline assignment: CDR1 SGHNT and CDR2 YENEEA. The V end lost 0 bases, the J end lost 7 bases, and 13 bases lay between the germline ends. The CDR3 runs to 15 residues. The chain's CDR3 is CASSLDRSGKQPQHF. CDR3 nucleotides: TGTGCCAGCAGCTTAGATCGGTCAGGGAAGCAGCCCCAGCATTTT.

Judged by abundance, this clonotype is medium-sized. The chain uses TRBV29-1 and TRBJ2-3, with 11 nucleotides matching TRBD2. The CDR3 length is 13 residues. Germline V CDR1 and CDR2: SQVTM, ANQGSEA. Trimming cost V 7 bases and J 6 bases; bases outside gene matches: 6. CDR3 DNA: TGCAGCGGCCTAACTAGCGGGAGTGATACGCAGTATTTT. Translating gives CSGLTSGSDTQYF.

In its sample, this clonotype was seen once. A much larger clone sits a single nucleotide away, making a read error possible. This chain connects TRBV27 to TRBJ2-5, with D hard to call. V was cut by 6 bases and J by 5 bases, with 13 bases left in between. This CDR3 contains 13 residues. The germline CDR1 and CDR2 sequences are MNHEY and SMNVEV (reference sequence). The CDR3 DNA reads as TGTGCCAGCAGATTAGCCTTCCGGGAGACCCAGTACTTC. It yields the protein CASRLAFRETQYF.